This T cell receptor (beta chain) was found in a study of STAT5B mutations in CD4+ large granular lymphocyte leukemia. The length of the CDR3 is 15 residues. Per germline, CDR1 GTSNPN and CDR2 SVGIG (reference sequence). V was pared by 2 bases and J by 4 bases, with 16 bases between. This clone appeared a single time. Clones were read by immunoSEQ multiplex PCR, and TCRdb kept only the in-frame ones, dropping some. The sample carries 32,000 or so clones, around 85% recorded once. The TCR comes from a human donor in good health. The specimen was CD4+ T cells from blood buffy coats. This chain joins TRBV30 and TRBJ2-3; TRBD1 or TRBD2 may be the D gene (5 bases each). CDR3 loop: CAWSLDIGTPDTQYF. CDR3 coding DNA: TGTGCCTGGAGTTTAGACATTGGGACGCCAGATACGCAGTATTTT. Based on the CDR3 plus reference TRBV30 and TRBJ2-3, the full variable domain is SQTIHQWPATLVQPVGSPLSLECTVEGTSNPNLYWYRQAAGRGLQLLFYSVGIGQISSEVPQNLSASRPQDRQFILSSKKLLLSDSGFYLCAWSLDIGTPDTQYFGPGTRLTVL.